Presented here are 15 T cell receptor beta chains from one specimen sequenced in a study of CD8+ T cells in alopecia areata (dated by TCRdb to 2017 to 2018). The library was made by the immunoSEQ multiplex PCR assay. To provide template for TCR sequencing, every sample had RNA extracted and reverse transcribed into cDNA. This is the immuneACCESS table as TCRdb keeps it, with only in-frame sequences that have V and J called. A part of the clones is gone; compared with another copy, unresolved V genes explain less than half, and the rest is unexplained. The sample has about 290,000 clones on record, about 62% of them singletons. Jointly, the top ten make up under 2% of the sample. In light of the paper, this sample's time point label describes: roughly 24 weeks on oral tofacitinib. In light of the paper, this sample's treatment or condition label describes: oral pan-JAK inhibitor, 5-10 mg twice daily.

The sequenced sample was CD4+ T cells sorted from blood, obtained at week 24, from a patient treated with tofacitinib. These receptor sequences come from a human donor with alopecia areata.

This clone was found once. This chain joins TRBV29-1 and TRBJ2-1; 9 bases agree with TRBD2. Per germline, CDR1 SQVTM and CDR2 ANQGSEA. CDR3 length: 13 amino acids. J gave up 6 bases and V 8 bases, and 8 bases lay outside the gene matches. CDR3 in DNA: TGCAGCCTGGCGGGACTAGCCCGCAATGAGCAGTTCTTC. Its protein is CSLAGLARNEQFF.

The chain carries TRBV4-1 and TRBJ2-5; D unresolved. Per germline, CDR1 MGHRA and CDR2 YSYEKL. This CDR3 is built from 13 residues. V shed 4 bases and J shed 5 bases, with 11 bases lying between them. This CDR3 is CASSPTNLETQYF. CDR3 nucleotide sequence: TGCGCCAGCAGCCCGACAAATTTGGAGACCCAGTACTTC.

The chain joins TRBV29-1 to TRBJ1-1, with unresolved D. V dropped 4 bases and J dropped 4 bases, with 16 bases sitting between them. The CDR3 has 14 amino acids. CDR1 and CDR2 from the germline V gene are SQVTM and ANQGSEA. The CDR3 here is CSVVSWERATEAFF. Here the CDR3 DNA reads TGCAGCGTTGTGAGCTGGGAGAGAGCCACTGAAGCTTTCTTT.

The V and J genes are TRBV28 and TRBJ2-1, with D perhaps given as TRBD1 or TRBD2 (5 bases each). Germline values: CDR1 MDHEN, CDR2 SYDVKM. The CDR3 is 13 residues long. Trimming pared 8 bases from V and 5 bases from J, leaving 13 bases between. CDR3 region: CASLGTMDNEQFF. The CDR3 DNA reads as TGTGCCAGCCTTGGGACCATGGACAATGAGCAGTTCTTC.

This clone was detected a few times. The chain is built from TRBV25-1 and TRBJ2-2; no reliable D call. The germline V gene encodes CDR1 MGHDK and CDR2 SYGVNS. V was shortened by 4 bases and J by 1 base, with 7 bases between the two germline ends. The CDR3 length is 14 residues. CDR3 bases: TGTGCCAGCAGTGTACGGCAGAACACCGGGGAGCTGTTTTTT. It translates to CASSVRQNTGELFF.

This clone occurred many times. The CDR3 region is CASSPGPSGANVLTF. In DNA, the CDR3 is TGTGCCAGTAGTCCCGGGCCATCTGGGGCCAACGTCCTGACTTTC. The rearrangement links TRBV19 to TRBJ2-6; D is unresolved. The germline V and J ends were trimmed by 5 bases and 1 base, with 9 bases remaining between them. Germline V gene data show CDR1 as LNHDA and CDR2 as SQIVND (reference sequence). The CDR3 extends over 15 amino acids.

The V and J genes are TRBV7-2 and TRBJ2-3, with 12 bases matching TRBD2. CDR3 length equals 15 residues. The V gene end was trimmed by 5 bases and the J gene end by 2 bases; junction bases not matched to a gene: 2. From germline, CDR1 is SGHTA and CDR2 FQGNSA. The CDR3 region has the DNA TGTGCCAGCAGCAGGACTAGCGGGGTCACAGATACGCAGTATTTT. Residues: CASSRTSGVTDTQYF.

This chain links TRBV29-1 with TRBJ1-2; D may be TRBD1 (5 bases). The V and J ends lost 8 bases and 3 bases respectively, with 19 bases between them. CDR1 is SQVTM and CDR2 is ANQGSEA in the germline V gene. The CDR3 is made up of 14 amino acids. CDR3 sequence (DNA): TGCAGCCTCCCTGTCTCGTCGGGGGACTATGGCTACACCTTC. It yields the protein CSLPVSSGDYGYTF.

The DNA for the CDR3 is TGCGCCAGCAGCCTTACCAGGGGGCTGGATGGCTACACCTTC. It is translated as CASSLTRGLDGYTF. The rearrangement links TRBV5-1 to TRBJ1-2; 8 bases line up with TRBD1. Losses at the gene ends were 4 bases for V and 6 bases for J; bases not matched to a gene: 8. Germline V gene data show CDR1 as SGHRS and CDR2 as YFSETQ. The CDR3 is 14 amino acids.

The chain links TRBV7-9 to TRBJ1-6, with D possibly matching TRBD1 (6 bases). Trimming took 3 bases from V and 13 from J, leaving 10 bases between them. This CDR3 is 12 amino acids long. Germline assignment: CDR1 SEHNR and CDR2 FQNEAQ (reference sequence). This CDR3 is CASSLPRGPLHF. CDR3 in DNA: TGTGCCAGCAGCTTGCCGAGGGGGCCCCTCCACTTT.

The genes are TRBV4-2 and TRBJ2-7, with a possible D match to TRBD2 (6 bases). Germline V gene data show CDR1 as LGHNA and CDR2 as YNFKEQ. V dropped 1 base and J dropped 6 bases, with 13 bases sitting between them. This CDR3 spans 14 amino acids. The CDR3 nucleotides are TGTGCCAGCAGCCAAGCCTCCGGGACTCGCGAGCAGTACTTC. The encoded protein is CASSQASGTREQYF.

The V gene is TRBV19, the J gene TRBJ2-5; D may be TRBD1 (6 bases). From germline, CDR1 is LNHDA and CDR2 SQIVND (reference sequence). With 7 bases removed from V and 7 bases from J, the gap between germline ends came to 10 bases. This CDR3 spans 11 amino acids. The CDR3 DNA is TGTGCCAGTAAGGGGGATGGGACCCAGTACTTC. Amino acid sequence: CASKGDGTQYF.

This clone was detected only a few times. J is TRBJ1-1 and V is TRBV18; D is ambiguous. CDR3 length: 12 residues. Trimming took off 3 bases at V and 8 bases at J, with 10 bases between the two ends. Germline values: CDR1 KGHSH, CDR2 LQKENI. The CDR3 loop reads CASSPVASEAFF. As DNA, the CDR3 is TGTGCCAGCTCACCCGTGGCATCAGAAGCTTTCTTT.

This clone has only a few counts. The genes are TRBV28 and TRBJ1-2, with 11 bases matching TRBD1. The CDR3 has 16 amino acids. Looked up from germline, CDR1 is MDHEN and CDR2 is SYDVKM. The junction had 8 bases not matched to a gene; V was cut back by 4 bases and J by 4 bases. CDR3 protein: CASSSPTGQGGYGYTF. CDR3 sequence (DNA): TGTGCCAGCAGTTCCCCAACGGGACAGGGGGGCTATGGCTACACCTTC.

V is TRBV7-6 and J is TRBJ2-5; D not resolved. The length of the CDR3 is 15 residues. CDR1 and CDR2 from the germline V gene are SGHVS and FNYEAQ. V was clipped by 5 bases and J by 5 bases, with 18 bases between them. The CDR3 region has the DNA TGTGCCAGCAGCCCTGAGCCGGTCCGGGCGGAGACCCAGTACTTC. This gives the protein CASSPEPVRAETQYF.